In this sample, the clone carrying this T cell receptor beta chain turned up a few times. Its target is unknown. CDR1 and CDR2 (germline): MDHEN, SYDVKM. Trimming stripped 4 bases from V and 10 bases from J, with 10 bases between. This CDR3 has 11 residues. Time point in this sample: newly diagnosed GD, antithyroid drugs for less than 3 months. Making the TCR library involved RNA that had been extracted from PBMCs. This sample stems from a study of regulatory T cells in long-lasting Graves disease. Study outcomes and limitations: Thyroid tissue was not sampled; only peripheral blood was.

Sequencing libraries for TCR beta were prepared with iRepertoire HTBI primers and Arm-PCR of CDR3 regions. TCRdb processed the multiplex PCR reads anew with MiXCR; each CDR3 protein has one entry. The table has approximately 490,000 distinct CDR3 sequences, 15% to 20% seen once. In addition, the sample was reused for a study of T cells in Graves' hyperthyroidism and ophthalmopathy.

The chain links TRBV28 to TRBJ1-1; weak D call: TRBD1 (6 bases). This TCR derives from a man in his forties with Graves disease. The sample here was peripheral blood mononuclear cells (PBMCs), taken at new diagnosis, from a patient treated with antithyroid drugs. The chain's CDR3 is CASSYDRIAFF. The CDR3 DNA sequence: TGTGCCAGCAGTTACGACAGGATAGCTTTCTTT.